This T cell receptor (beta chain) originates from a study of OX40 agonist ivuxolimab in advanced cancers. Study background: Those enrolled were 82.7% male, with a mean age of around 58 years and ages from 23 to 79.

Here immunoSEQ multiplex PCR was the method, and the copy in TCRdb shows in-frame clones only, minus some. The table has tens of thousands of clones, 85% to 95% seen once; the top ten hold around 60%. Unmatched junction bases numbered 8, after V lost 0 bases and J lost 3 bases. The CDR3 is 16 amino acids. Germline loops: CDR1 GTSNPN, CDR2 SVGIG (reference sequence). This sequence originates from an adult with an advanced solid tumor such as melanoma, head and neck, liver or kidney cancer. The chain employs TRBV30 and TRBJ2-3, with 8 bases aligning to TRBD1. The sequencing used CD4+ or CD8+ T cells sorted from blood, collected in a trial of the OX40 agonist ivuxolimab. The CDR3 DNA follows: TGTGCCTGGAGTGTGGGGACAGGCCCAGGGACAGATACGCAGTATTTT. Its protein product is CAWSVGTGPGTDTQYF.